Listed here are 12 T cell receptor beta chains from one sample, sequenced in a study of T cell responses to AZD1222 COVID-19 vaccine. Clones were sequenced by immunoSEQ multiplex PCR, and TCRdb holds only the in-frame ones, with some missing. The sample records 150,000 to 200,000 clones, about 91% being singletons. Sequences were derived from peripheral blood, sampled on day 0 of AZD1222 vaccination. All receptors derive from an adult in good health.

As DNA, the CDR3 is TGCAGTGCTAGTGAACTAGCGGGATTTCGAGAGACCCAGTACTTC. This translates into CSASELAGFRETQYF. The J gene is TRBJ2-5, the V gene TRBV20-1; the match to TRBD2 covers 10 bases. The CDR3 runs to 15 residues. Per the germline V gene, CDR1 is DFQATT and CDR2 is SNEGSKA (reference sequence). V lost 3 bases, J lost 4 bases, and 8 bases stayed unmatched.

The CDR3 DNA reads as TGTGCCAGCAGTGAAATCGGGACACTGGGGGGGGAGCAGTACTTC. Its translation: CASSEIGTLGGEQYF. This sequence joins TRBV6-1 and TRBJ2-7; tentative D call: TRBD2 (7 bases). Trimming removed 2 bases from V and 7 bases from J, with 18 bases in between. Germline-derived CDR1 and CDR2 are MNHNS and SASEGT. This CDR3 region has 15 residues.

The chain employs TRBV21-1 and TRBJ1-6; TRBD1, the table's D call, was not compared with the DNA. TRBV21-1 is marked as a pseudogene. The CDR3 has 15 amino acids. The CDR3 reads CASSKEDRSGSPLHF. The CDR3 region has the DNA TGTGCCAGCAGCAAAGAGGACAGAAGTGGTTCACCCCTCCACTTT.

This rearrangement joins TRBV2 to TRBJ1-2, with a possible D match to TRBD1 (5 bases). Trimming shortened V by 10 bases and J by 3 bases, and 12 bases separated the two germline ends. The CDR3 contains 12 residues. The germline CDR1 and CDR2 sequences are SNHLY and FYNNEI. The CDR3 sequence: CAIRRGDYGYTF. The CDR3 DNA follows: TGTGCCATAAGGCGGGGGGACTATGGCTACACCTTC.

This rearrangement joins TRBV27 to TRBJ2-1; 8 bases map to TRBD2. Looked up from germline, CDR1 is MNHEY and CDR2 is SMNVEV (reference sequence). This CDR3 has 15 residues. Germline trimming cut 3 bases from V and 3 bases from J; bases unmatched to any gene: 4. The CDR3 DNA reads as TGTGCCAGCAGTTTTTCGGGGGGGGACTACAATGAGCAGTTCTTC. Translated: CASSFSGGDYNEQFF.

The CDR3 region has the DNA TGTGCCAGCAGTTTAGGGACAGGGCCCTACGAGCAGTACTTC. Its protein product is CASSLGTGPYEQYF. The gene calls are TRBV28 and TRBJ2-7; TRBD1 aligns across 9 bases. The CDR3 is 14 amino acids. V lost 2 bases, J lost 2 bases, and 1 base stayed unmatched. Germline V gene sequence: CDR1 MDHEN, CDR2 SYDVKM.

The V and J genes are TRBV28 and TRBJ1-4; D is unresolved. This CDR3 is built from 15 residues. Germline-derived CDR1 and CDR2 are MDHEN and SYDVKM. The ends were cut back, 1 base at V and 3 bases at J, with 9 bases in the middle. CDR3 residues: CASSLLTTANEKLFF. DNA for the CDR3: TGTGCCAGCAGTTTATTGACAACGGCTAATGAAAAACTGTTTTTT.

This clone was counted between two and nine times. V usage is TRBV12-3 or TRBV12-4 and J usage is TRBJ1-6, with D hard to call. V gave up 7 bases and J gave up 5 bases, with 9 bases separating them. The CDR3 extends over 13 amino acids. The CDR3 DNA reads TGTGCCAGCACGGGTGGGAATAATTCACCCCTCCACTTT. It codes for CASTGGNNSPLHF.

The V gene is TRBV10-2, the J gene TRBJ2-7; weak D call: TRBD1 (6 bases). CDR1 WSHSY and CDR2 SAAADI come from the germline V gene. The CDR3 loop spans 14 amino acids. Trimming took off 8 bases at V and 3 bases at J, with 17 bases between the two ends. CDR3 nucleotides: TGCGCCAGCGGGGGCGGCAACCTACTCTACGAGCAGTACTTC. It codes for CASGGGNLLYEQYF.

Here the CDR3 DNA reads TGCGCCAGCAGCCAAAACCGGAATGGACTGACCGCCTATGGCTACACCTTC. Translation gives CASSQNRNGLTAYGYTF. The V and J genes are TRBV4-1 and TRBJ1-2, with no clear D. The CDR3 totals 17 residues. V gave up 2 bases and J gave up 4 bases, with 20 bases separating them. CDR1 and CDR2 (germline): MGHRA, YSYEKL.

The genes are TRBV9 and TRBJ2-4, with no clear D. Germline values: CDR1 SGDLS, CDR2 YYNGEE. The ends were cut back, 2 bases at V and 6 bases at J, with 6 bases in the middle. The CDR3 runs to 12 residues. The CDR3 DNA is TGTGCCAGCAGCGTGGACGGAAACATTCAGTACTTC. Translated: CASSVDGNIQYF.

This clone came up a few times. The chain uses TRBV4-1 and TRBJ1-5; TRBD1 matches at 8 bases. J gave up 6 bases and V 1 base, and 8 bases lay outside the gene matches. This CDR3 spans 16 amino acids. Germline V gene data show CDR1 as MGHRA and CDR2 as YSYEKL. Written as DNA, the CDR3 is TGCGCCAGCAGCCAAGTCCCCTCCAGGGGGCCTCAGCCCCAGCATTTT. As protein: CASSQVPSRGPQPQHF.